This is a list of T cell receptor beta chains from one sample in a study of shared clonotypes between healthy human individuals. Here immunoSEQ multiplex PCR was the method, and the copy in TCRdb shows in-frame clones only, minus some. This table holds hundreds of thousands of clones, around 67% found once. Sample: memory CD4+ T cells sorted from blood. The receptor set was obtained from a woman aged 25 to 39 in good health. Each CDR3 is given with its conserved first and last residue. D genes are given only for firm matches. Rows give clone size only sometimes, using once, few, many, or a class for an expanded clone.

d_call: .
j_call: TRBJ2-4
cdr3_length: 16
clone_size: once
v_call: TRBV6-6
cdr3_nt: TGTGCCAGCACCACGGGGACAAGCTCGGCCAAAAACATTCAGTACTTC
cdr3_aa: CASTTGTSSAKNIQYF

d_call: .
j_call: TRBJ2-3
cdr3_length: 15
clone_size: .
v_call: TRBV28
cdr3_nt: TGTGCCAGCAGTCCATCCTGGGCTAGGTCAGATACGCAGTATTTT
cdr3_aa: CASSPSWARSDTQYF

d_call: TRBD1
j_call: TRBJ2-7
cdr3_length: 15
clone_size: .
v_call: TRBV18
cdr3_nt: TGTGCCAGCTCACCATCCGACAGGGGGCAAAGGTGGCAGTACTTC
cdr3_aa: CASSPSDRGQRWQYF

d_call: TRBD1
j_call: TRBJ2-7
cdr3_length: 15
clone_size: .
v_call: TRBV29-1
cdr3_nt: TGCAGCGTTGAAATTGGACAGGGCGGACGCTACGAGCAGTACTTC
cdr3_aa: CSVEIGQGGRYEQYF

d_call: .
j_call: TRBJ2-7
cdr3_length: 13
clone_size: .
v_call: TRBV27
cdr3_nt: TGTGCCAGCCGCGAAAGGGCCTCCTACGAGCAGTACTTC
cdr3_aa: CASRERASYEQYF

d_call: .
j_call: TRBJ2-2
cdr3_length: 12
clone_size: many
v_call: TRBV28
cdr3_nt: TGTGCCAGCAGCCCGGACACCGGGGAGCTGTTTTTT
cdr3_aa: CASSPDTGELFF

d_call: .
j_call: TRBJ2-1
cdr3_length: 14
clone_size: .
v_call: TRBV5-1
cdr3_nt: TGCGCCAGCAGCTTTGATGGTTCCTACAATGAGCAGTTCTTC
cdr3_aa: CASSFDGSYNEQFF

d_call: .
j_call: TRBJ2-5
cdr3_length: 17
clone_size: .
v_call: TRBV4-1
cdr3_nt: TGCGCCAGCAGCCAAGATCGCGGCACCTCGTACCAAGAGACCCAGTACTTC
cdr3_aa: CASSQDRGTSYQETQYF

d_call: .
j_call: TRBJ1-2
cdr3_length: 17
clone_size: .
v_call: TRBV13
cdr3_nt: TGTGCCAGCAGTTCTTACATGGGCCGGAATGGGGACTATGGCTACACCTTC
cdr3_aa: CASSSYMGRNGDYGYTF

d_call: TRBD2
j_call: TRBJ2-1
cdr3_length: 16
clone_size: .
v_call: TRBV5-4
cdr3_nt: TGTGCCAGCAGGCCCATGCGGGGGAGCTCCTACAATGAGCAGTTCTTC
cdr3_aa: CASRPMRGSSYNEQFF

d_call: .
j_call: TRBJ1-3
cdr3_length: 14
clone_size: .
v_call: TRBV11-2
cdr3_nt: TGTGCCAGCAGCTCACAGGGAGGTGGAAACACCATATATTTT
cdr3_aa: CASSSQGGGNTIYF

d_call: TRBD1
j_call: TRBJ2-2
cdr3_length: 15
clone_size: few
v_call: TRBV19
cdr3_nt: TGTGCCAGTAGTAGGGACAGGGGGAACACCGGGGAGCTGTTTTTT
cdr3_aa: CASSRDRGNTGELFF

d_call: TRBD2
j_call: TRBJ2-1
cdr3_length: 14
clone_size: .
v_call: TRBV2
cdr3_nt: TGTGCCAGCAAAGGCGGGAGGCCCATCCATGAGCAGTTCTTC
cdr3_aa: CASKGGRPIHEQFF

d_call: .
j_call: TRBJ1-2
cdr3_length: 12
clone_size: .
v_call: TRBV4-1
cdr3_nt: TGCGCCAGCAGCCAATTGAAGGGACGCCTAGTCTTC
cdr3_aa: CASSQLKGRLVF

d_call: .
j_call: TRBJ1-1
cdr3_length: 14
clone_size: .
v_call: TRBV6-6
cdr3_nt: TGTGCCAGCAGCCACAGGGACATGAACACTGAAGCTTTCTTT
cdr3_aa: CASSHRDMNTEAFF

d_call: .
j_call: TRBJ2-3
cdr3_length: 13
clone_size: once
v_call: TRBV25-1
cdr3_nt: TGTGCCAGCAGTGTTAAGAGCACAGATACGCAGTATTTT
cdr3_aa: CASSVKSTDTQYF

d_call: .
j_call: TRBJ2-2
cdr3_length: 14
clone_size: .
v_call: TRBV2
cdr3_nt: TGTGCCAGCAGTGTGCACACAGGTACCGGGGAGCTGTTTTTT
cdr3_aa: CASSVHTGTGELFF

d_call: .
j_call: TRBJ2-2
cdr3_length: 11
clone_size: .
v_call: TRBV25-1
cdr3_nt: TGTGCCAGCAGTGCGGACCGGGAGCTGTTTTTT
cdr3_aa: CASSADRELFF

d_call: .
j_call: TRBJ2-1
cdr3_length: 15
clone_size: .
v_call: TRBV5-1
cdr3_nt: TGCGCCAGCAGCTTTCAGAGGGGCGGGCGGGATGAGCAGTTCTTC
cdr3_aa: CASSFQRGGRDEQFF

d_call: .
j_call: TRBJ2-5
cdr3_length: 14
clone_size: few
v_call: TRBV7-8
cdr3_nt: TGTGCCAGCAGGCGGGTCGGGCCCCAAGAGACCCAGTACTTC
cdr3_aa: CASRRVGPQETQYF

d_call: TRBD1
j_call: TRBJ2-2
cdr3_length: 15
clone_size: .
v_call: TRBV6-6
cdr3_nt: TGTGCCAGCAGAATGGGACAGGGGGCTATCGGGGAGCTGTTTTTT
cdr3_aa: CASRMGQGAIGELFF

d_call: .
j_call: TRBJ1-1
cdr3_length: 15
clone_size: .
v_call: TRBV2
cdr3_nt: TGTGCCAGCAGGCTCAGGTCAAAGGCGGACACTGAAGCTTTCTTT
cdr3_aa: CASRLRSKADTEAFF

d_call: .
j_call: TRBJ2-7
cdr3_length: 12
clone_size: .
v_call: TRBV5-1
cdr3_nt: TGCGCCAGCAAGGAAGGGATGAGTGAGCAGTACTTC
cdr3_aa: CASKEGMSEQYF

d_call: TRBD1
j_call: TRBJ1-1
cdr3_length: 16
clone_size: .
v_call: TRBV19
cdr3_nt: TGTGCCAGTAGTATAGATCTAACAGGGGGCTACACTGAAGCTTTCTTT
cdr3_aa: CASSIDLTGGYTEAFF

d_call: .
j_call: TRBJ2-1
cdr3_length: 12
clone_size: .
v_call: TRBV30
cdr3_nt: TGTGCCTGGAGTGGAGCGTACAATGAGCAGTTCTTC
cdr3_aa: CAWSGAYNEQFF

d_call: .
j_call: TRBJ2-5
cdr3_length: 16
clone_size: .
v_call: TRBV25-1
cdr3_nt: TGTGCCAGCAGTGACCCGGGACCGATTAACCAAGAGACCCAGTACTTC
cdr3_aa: CASSDPGPINQETQYF

d_call: TRBD1
j_call: TRBJ2-2
cdr3_length: 14
clone_size: .
v_call: TRBV7-9
cdr3_nt: TGTGCCAGCAGACGACAGGGACGCACCGGGGAGCTGTTTTTT
cdr3_aa: CASRRQGRTGELFF

d_call: .
j_call: TRBJ2-7
cdr3_length: 12
clone_size: .
v_call: TRBV10-3
cdr3_nt: TGTGCCATCAGTGACCCGGGGAACGAGCAGTACTTC
cdr3_aa: CAISDPGNEQYF

d_call: .
j_call: TRBJ2-7
cdr3_length: 15
clone_size: .
v_call: TRBV7-8
cdr3_nt: TGTGCCAGCAGCTTACAGGTGACTTCTTCCTACGAGCAGTACTTC
cdr3_aa: CASSLQVTSSYEQYF

d_call: .
j_call: TRBJ1-5
cdr3_length: 15
clone_size: .
v_call: TRBV27
cdr3_nt: TGTGCCAGCAGTTTGACACCAGATAGCAATCAGCCCCAGCATTTT
cdr3_aa: CASSLTPDSNQPQHF

d_call: .
j_call: TRBJ2-5
cdr3_length: 15
clone_size: .
v_call: TRBV28
cdr3_nt: TGTGCCAGCAGTTTAGACGGGGCTAGCGAAAAGACCCAGTACTTC
cdr3_aa: CASSLDGASEKTQYF

d_call: TRBD1
j_call: TRBJ1-1
cdr3_length: 19
clone_size: .
v_call: TRBV5-1
cdr3_nt: TGCGCCAGCAGCCCAATGGGATTCAGGACAGGGGGCTTGAGGACTGAAGCTTTCTTT
cdr3_aa: CASSPMGFRTGGLRTEAFF

d_call: .
j_call: TRBJ1-1
cdr3_length: 13
clone_size: .
v_call: TRBV5-1
cdr3_nt: TGCGCCAGCAGCTTGGTTAGGAACACTGAAGCTTTCTTT
cdr3_aa: CASSLVRNTEAFF

d_call: TRBD1
j_call: TRBJ1-3
cdr3_length: 15
clone_size: once
v_call: TRBV18
cdr3_nt: TGTGCCAGCTCACTGGGACAGATCTCTGGAAACACCATATATTTT
cdr3_aa: CASSLGQISGNTIYF

d_call: .
j_call: TRBJ1-5
cdr3_length: 16
clone_size: .
v_call: TRBV27
cdr3_nt: TGTGCCAGCAGTTTATCCTGGGGGGCGGGAAACCAGCCCCAGCATTTT
cdr3_aa: CASSLSWGAGNQPQHF

d_call: .
j_call: TRBJ2-2
cdr3_length: 14
clone_size: once
v_call: TRBV5-1
cdr3_nt: TGCGCCAGCAGCCCGCCAGCGGTTTCCGGGGAGCTGTTTTTT
cdr3_aa: CASSPPAVSGELFF

d_call: .
j_call: TRBJ1-1
cdr3_length: 15
clone_size: many
v_call: TRBV7-5
cdr3_nt: TGTGTCAGAAGCTCTACCCACGTTCCGAACACTGAAGCTTTCTTT
cdr3_aa: CVRSSTHVPNTEAFF

d_call: .
j_call: TRBJ2-1
cdr3_length: 15
clone_size: .
v_call: TRBV6-5
cdr3_nt: TGTGCCAGCAGCCGACCGGCGGACTTATACAATGAGCAGTTCTTC
cdr3_aa: CASSRPADLYNEQFF

d_call: .
j_call: TRBJ1-3
cdr3_length: 14
clone_size: .
v_call: TRBV5-1
cdr3_nt: TGCGCCAGCAGCCCGGGCACTGATGGAAACACCATATATTTT
cdr3_aa: CASSPGTDGNTIYF

d_call: .
j_call: TRBJ2-1
cdr3_length: 15
clone_size: few
v_call: TRBV5-1
cdr3_nt: TGCGCCAGCAGCGCACGGGACACGTCGTACAATGAGCAGTTCTTC
cdr3_aa: CASSARDTSYNEQFF

d_call: .
j_call: TRBJ2-6
cdr3_length: 13
clone_size: .
v_call: TRBV28
cdr3_nt: TGTGCCAGCCTATACTCTGGGGCCAACGTCCTGACTTTC
cdr3_aa: CASLYSGANVLTF

d_call: .
j_call: TRBJ1-1
cdr3_length: 15
clone_size: few
v_call: TRBV10-1
cdr3_nt: TGCGCCAGCAGTGCCCTCGGGGTCGGTGGTACTGAAGCTTTCTTT
cdr3_aa: CASSALGVGGTEAFF

d_call: .
j_call: TRBJ2-5
cdr3_length: 14
clone_size: .
v_call: TRBV19
cdr3_nt: TGTGCCAGTAGTATAGCTGCGGCGCAAGAGACCCAGTACTTC
cdr3_aa: CASSIAAAQETQYF

d_call: .
j_call: TRBJ2-1
cdr3_length: 12
clone_size: .
v_call: TRBV12-2
cdr3_nt: TGTGCAAGTCGCCTAGACACGCCACAGGAGTTCTTC
cdr3_aa: CASRLDTPQEFF

d_call: .
j_call: TRBJ2-3
cdr3_length: 15
clone_size: few
v_call: TRBV19
cdr3_nt: TGTGCCAGTAGCTTGGGGGGACAGAGCACAGATACGCAGTATTTT
cdr3_aa: CASSLGGQSTDTQYF

d_call: .
j_call: TRBJ2-7
cdr3_length: 14
clone_size: .
v_call: TRBV5-1
cdr3_nt: TGCGCCAGCAGCCCCCTCGCTGGCTCCTACGAGCAGTACTTC
cdr3_aa: CASSPLAGSYEQYF

d_call: .
j_call: TRBJ2-7
cdr3_length: 14
clone_size: .
v_call: TRBV6-5
cdr3_nt: TGTGCCAGCAGTTACCTCCCAGGCTCCTACGAGCAGTACTTC
cdr3_aa: CASSYLPGSYEQYF

d_call: TRBD2
j_call: TRBJ2-7
cdr3_length: 15
clone_size: .
v_call: TRBV28
cdr3_nt: TGTGCCAGCAGTTCATTAGCGGGAGCCGCGTACGAGCAGTACTTC
cdr3_aa: CASSSLAGAAYEQYF

d_call: TRBD2
j_call: TRBJ2-7
cdr3_length: 14
clone_size: .
v_call: TRBV6-1
cdr3_nt: TGTGCCAGCAGCCCCGGGGGGAACCTATACGAGCAGTACTTC
cdr3_aa: CASSPGGNLYEQYF

d_call: .
j_call: TRBJ2-5
cdr3_length: 15
clone_size: .
v_call: TRBV5-1
cdr3_nt: TGCGCCAGCAGCTCGACGGGGTGGTGGCAAGAGACCCAGTACTTC
cdr3_aa: CASSSTGWWQETQYF

d_call: .
j_call: TRBJ1-5
cdr3_length: 15
clone_size: .
v_call: TRBV7-2
cdr3_nt: TGTGCCAGCAGCCGGACAGCGCTAGTCAATCAGCCCCAGCATTTT
cdr3_aa: CASSRTALVNQPQHF

d_call: TRBD2
j_call: TRBJ2-3
cdr3_length: 16
clone_size: .
v_call: TRBV7-9
cdr3_nt: TGTGCCAGCAGCTTGGTCGCGGGACTAGCAGGGGATACGCAGTATTTT
cdr3_aa: CASSLVAGLAGDTQYF

d_call: TRBD1
j_call: TRBJ2-3
cdr3_length: 15
clone_size: once
v_call: TRBV11-2
cdr3_nt: TGTGCCAGCAGCGTCGGACAGGGCCGCACAGATACGCAGTATTTT
cdr3_aa: CASSVGQGRTDTQYF

d_call: TRBD1
j_call: TRBJ1-2
cdr3_length: 15
clone_size: .
v_call: TRBV28
cdr3_nt: TGTGCCAGCAGTTTCCGGCAGGGGGGCGTTTTCGGCTACACCTTC
cdr3_aa: CASSFRQGGVFGYTF